A selection of T cell receptor beta chains follows, all from one sample in a study. TCRdb called the 5' RACE reads again in MiXCR, with one record for every CDR3 protein. The table lists tens of thousands of distinct CDR3 sequences, 30% of them singletons. Sequencing was done on a sample of tumor-infiltrating memory CD4+ T cells sorted from the breast tumor. These receptors were obtained from a female donor with breast cancer. Both conserved end residues are part of each CDR3. Each record gives: D gene, clone size, J gene, V gene, CDR3 DNA, CDR3 protein. The D gene is left open where the match is weak. Part of the rows lack a size; the others show once, few, many or a class for expanded clones.

d_gene: .; abundance: .; j_gene: TRBJ2-3; v_gene: TRBV3-1; CDR3nt: TGTGCCAGCAGCCAAGCCGGACACCAAGGCACAGATACGCAGTATTTT; CDR3aa: CASSQAGHQGTDTQYF
d_gene: .; abundance: .; j_gene: TRBJ1-1; v_gene: TRBV7-9; CDR3nt: TGTGCCAGCAGCTTAGTTCTGGGGGAGAACACTGAAGCTTTCTTT; CDR3aa: CASSLVLGENTEAFF
d_gene: .; abundance: .; j_gene: TRBJ2-6; v_gene: TRBV6-5; CDR3nt: TGTGCCAGCAGTTCCCGAATTGGGGCCAACGTCCTGACTTTC; CDR3aa: CASSSRIGANVLTF
d_gene: .; abundance: .; j_gene: TRBJ2-3; v_gene: TRBV4-1; CDR3nt: TGCGCCAGCAGCCAAGTATTGCCCAGCACTAGGACAGATACGCAGTATTTT; CDR3aa: CASSQVLPSTRTDTQYF
d_gene: .; abundance: few; j_gene: TRBJ2-4; v_gene: TRBV27; CDR3nt: TGTGCCAGCAGTCGACAGCCTCTGGACGTTCAGTACTTC; CDR3aa: CASSRQPLDVQYF
d_gene: .; abundance: .; j_gene: TRBJ1-5; v_gene: TRBV6-1; CDR3nt: TGTGCCAGCAGTGAATCTGATTATCAGCCCCAGCATTTT; CDR3aa: CASSESDYQPQHF
d_gene: TRBD2; abundance: many; j_gene: TRBJ2-7; v_gene: TRBV5-4; CDR3nt: TGTGCCAGCAGCTCTCTAGCGGGGGCCGCCTACGAGCAGTACTTC; CDR3aa: CASSSLAGAAYEQYF
d_gene: TRBD1; abundance: .; j_gene: TRBJ1-1; v_gene: TRBV10-3; CDR3nt: TGTGCCATCAGTGAGTCGGGACAGCAGAACACTGAAGCTTTCTTT; CDR3aa: CAISESGQQNTEAFF
d_gene: .; abundance: many; j_gene: TRBJ2-5; v_gene: TRBV20-1; CDR3nt: TGCAGTGCTAGTTGGGCAGTGCAAGAGACCCAGTACTTC; CDR3aa: CSASWAVQETQYF
d_gene: TRBD2; abundance: medium-sized; j_gene: TRBJ2-1; v_gene: TRBV20-1; CDR3nt: TGCAGTGCGTCGACTAGCGCCGCCAGATCCTACAATGAGCAGTTCTTC; CDR3aa: CSASTSAARSYNEQFF
d_gene: .; abundance: medium-sized; j_gene: TRBJ2-1; v_gene: TRBV20-1; CDR3nt: TGCAGTGCTCTTCGGAGACAGGGACTCCAAATTACGGGCGATGAGCAGTTCTTC; CDR3aa: CSALRRQGLQITGDEQFF
d_gene: TRBD2; abundance: .; j_gene: TRBJ2-1; v_gene: TRBV5-6; CDR3nt: TGTGCCAGCAGCTTCGGGAGGGGAAGGGCGCACAATGAGCAGTTCTTC; CDR3aa: CASSFGRGRAHNEQFF
d_gene: TRBD2; abundance: .; j_gene: TRBJ2-1; v_gene: TRBV6-5; CDR3nt: TGTGCCAGCCAAACTGGCGGGGGCTACAATGAGCAGTTCTTC; CDR3aa: CASQTGGGYNEQFF
d_gene: TRBD2; abundance: .; j_gene: TRBJ2-1; v_gene: TRBV24-1; CDR3nt: TGTGCCACCAGAGATGCTAGCGGGAGCTATGAGCAGTTCTTC; CDR3aa: CATRDASGSYEQFF
d_gene: TRBD1; abundance: .; j_gene: TRBJ2-3; v_gene: TRBV7-2; CDR3nt: TGTGCCAGCAGCACCCGGGACAGGGGGCGTACAGATACGCAGTATTTT; CDR3aa: CASSTRDRGRTDTQYF
d_gene: .; abundance: many; j_gene: TRBJ2-7; v_gene: TRBV9; CDR3nt: TGTGCCAGCAGCGTAGGCTTGGGGTCCCACGAGCAGTACTTC; CDR3aa: CASSVGLGSHEQYF
d_gene: .; abundance: .; j_gene: TRBJ1-2; v_gene: TRBV9; CDR3nt: TGTGCCAGCAACCAGGGGCTAACTGGCTACACCTTC; CDR3aa: CASNQGLTGYTF
d_gene: TRBD2; abundance: many; j_gene: TRBJ2-1; v_gene: TRBV3-1; CDR3nt: TGTGCCAGCAGCCAAGAGGAGGCGGGGGGGGTCGATGAGCAGTTCTTC; CDR3aa: CASSQEEAGGVDEQFF